What follows are 7 T cell receptor beta chains derived from one specimen sequenced in a study of blood T cell repertoires in COVID-19. Clones were read by immunoSEQ multiplex PCR, and TCRdb kept only the in-frame ones, dropping some. The sample includes about 200,000 clones, about 90% seen only once; the top ten take 0.65% to 0.95%. Sequenced material: peripheral blood. The origin of the receptors is a woman aged 70-85 years with acute or convalescent COVID-19.

This clone was observed a single time. The V and J genes are TRBV11-2 and TRBJ2-3; TRBD2 agrees at 10 bases. The ends lost 2 bases at V and 7 bases at J; junction bases unmatched: 6. The CDR3 is 15 amino acids. Germline values: CDR1 SGHAT, CDR2 FQNNGV. CDR3 sequence (DNA): TGTGCCAGCAGCTTATCTAGCGGGAGTTTCAATACGCAGTATTTT. This translates into CASSLSSGSFNTQYF.

This chain links TRBV3-1 (or the pseudogene TRBV3-2) with TRBJ1-2; D may be TRBD1 (5 bases). The CDR3 is made up of 15 amino acids. Germline V gene lookup returns CDR1 LGHDT and CDR2 YNNKEL (reference sequence). V shed 2 bases and J shed 4 bases, with 14 bases lying between them. CDR3 nucleotides: TGTGCCAGCAGCCAAACCCTTTTCGGGGGCTATGGCTACACCTTC. Translating it yields CASSQTLFGGYGYTF.

The gene calls are TRBV11-3 and TRBJ2-2, with TRBD1 matching over 7 bases. This CDR3 spans 15 amino acids. Germline V gives CDR1 SGHNT, CDR2 YENEEA. V gave up 5 bases and J gave up 6 bases; unmatched junction bases: 9. As DNA, the CDR3 is TGTGCCAGCAGCGCCATCCTAGGGGGCCCCGGGGAGCTGTTTTTT. Translated, it gives CASSAILGGPGELFF.

The CDR3 DNA reads TGCGCCAGCAGCGGGGGGACAGGGGAAAAACTGTTTTTT. Residues: CASSGGTGEKLFF. The chain uses TRBV5-1 and TRBJ1-4; 9 positions agree with TRBD1. After removal of 4 bases from V and 8 bases from J, the junction contained 3 bases not matched to a gene. CDR1 and CDR2 (germline): SGHRS, YFSETQ. There are 13 residues in the CDR3.

A single count supports this clone. This chain uses TRBV24-1 with TRBJ2-2; tentative D call: TRBD1 (5 bases). The CDR3 loop spans 18 amino acids. Trimming took off 2 bases at V and 0 bases at J, with 15 bases between the two ends. Germline CDR1 KGHDR, CDR2 SFDVKD. In DNA, the CDR3 is TGTGCCACCAGTGATTCCCTCCAGGGCTTCGCGAACACCGGGGAGCTGTTTTTT. Its protein product is CATSDSLQGFANTGELFF.

This clone was detected only once. CDR3 DNA: TGTGCCAGCAGATCGGGCCAGGACAGGGTGCACGAGCAGTACTTC. Its translation is CASRSGQDRVHEQYF. The chain employs TRBV5-5 and TRBJ2-7, with 8 bases lining up with TRBD1. Per germline, CDR1 SGHKS and CDR2 YYEKEE (reference sequence). V lost 5 bases, J lost 5 bases, and 12 bases stayed unmatched. The CDR3 runs to 15 residues. Variable domain in full (rest from reference TRBV5-5 and TRBJ2-7): DAGVTQSPTHLIKTRGQQVTLRCSPISGHKSVSWYQQVLGQGPQFIFQYYEKEERGRGNFPDRFSARQFPNYSSELNVNALLLGDSALYLCASRSGQDRVHEQYFGPGTRLTVT.

J is TRBJ2-1 and V is TRBV28; 8 bases fit TRBD1. V gave up 5 bases and J gave up 7 bases; unmatched junction bases: 7. This CDR3 is built from 14 residues. CDR1 is MDHEN and CDR2 is SYDVKM in the germline V gene. The chain's CDR3 is CASSPRTGWNEQFF. In DNA, the CDR3 is TGTGCCAGCAGTCCGCGGACAGGGTGGAATGAGCAGTTCTTC.